The 5 T cell receptor beta chains below were found in one sample sequenced in a study of T-cell reconstitution after alpha-beta-depleted transplantation in children. Preparation of the TCRbeta library involved a method that used unique molecular identifiers. TCRdb fed the PCR reads into MiXCR, producing one record per CDR3 protein. The sample includes about 230,000 distinct CDR3 sequences, approximately 12% of them seen just once. The material sequenced was PBMCs from the stem cell graft donor, taken from the stem cell graft. The source is a human donor who donated a stem cell graft to a child with acute lymphoblastic leukemia.

This clonotype was counted many times. The chain uses TRBV15 and TRBJ1-2; D remains unclear. Trimming shortened V by 3 bases and J by 5 bases, and 16 bases separated the two germline ends. Germline CDR1 is LNHNV and CDR2 is YYDKDF (reference sequence). The CDR3 spans 15 residues. The CDR3 here is CATSSGRSDPYGYTF. The CDR3 nucleotides read TGTGCCACCAGCAGTGGACGGTCTGACCCATATGGCTACACCTTC.

This clonotype was seen at least ten times. The chain carries TRBV28 and TRBJ2-2; 7 nucleotides line up with TRBD1. Germline V gives CDR1 MDHEN, CDR2 SYDVKM. This CDR3 is 16 amino acids long. The V and J ends lost 3 bases and 1 base, in that order; junction bases with no gene match: 5. The CDR3 region has the DNA TGTGCCAGCAGTTTGCTACGGACAGGGAACACCGGGGAGCTGTTTTTT. It encodes CASSLLRTGNTGELFF.

The V and J genes are TRBV12-3 or TRBV12-4 and TRBJ2-1, with no clear D. Trimming stripped 3 bases from V and 9 bases from J, with 3 bases between. This CDR3 has 10 amino acids. CDR3 sequence: CASSFFEQFF. In DNA, the CDR3 is TGTGCCAGCAGTTTTTTTGAGCAGTTCTTC.

As to this clonotype: A much larger clonotype is one base distant, so this may be a read error. V usage is TRBV28 and J usage is TRBJ1-1; D remains unclear. CDR1 and CDR2 from the germline V gene are MDHEN and SYDVKM. CDR3 length equals 15 residues. V was shortened by 6 bases and J by 1 base, with 15 bases between the two germline ends. Here the CDR3 reads CASRGIPGWNTEAFF. Written as DNA, the CDR3 is TGTGCCAGCAGGGGTATACCGGGATGGAACACTGAAGCTTTCTTT.

In regard to this clonotype: At one end, the junction sequence differs from germline, possibly due to a read error. The chain joins TRBV28 to TRBJ2-7; the match to TRBD2 covers 8 bases. Germline V gene sequence: CDR1 MDHEN, CDR2 SYDVKM. CDR3 length: 13 amino acids. CDR3 protein: CASIFGGGDERYF. Here the CDR3 DNA reads TGTGCCAGCATTTTCGGGGGGGGCGACGAGCGGTACTTC. The complete variable domain, with remaining parts taken from reference TRBV28 and TRBJ2-7, reads DVKVTQSSRYLVKRTGEKVFLECVQDMDHENMFWYRQDPGLGLRLIYFSYDVKMKEKGDIPEGYSVSREKKERFSLILESASTNQTSMYLCASIFGGGDERYFGPGTRLTVT.